The next 24 T cell receptor beta chains were all read from a single sample in a study of blood T cell repertoires in COVID-19. Profiled with immunoSEQ multiplex PCR; TCRdb holds only in-frame clones, not every one. Counted here are 100,000 to 140,000 clones, about 91% occurring once; the ten biggest clones make up around 6.5%. The material sequenced was peripheral blood. These receptors originate from a man aged 50-60 years with active or convalescent COVID-19.

This sequence joins TRBV11-2 and TRBJ2-7; 7 positions agree with TRBD1. The CDR3 loop spans 14 amino acids. V shed 5 bases and J 6 bases; nucleotides not matched to a gene: 10. Germline V lookup: CDR1 SGHAT, CDR2 FQNNGV. This chain's CDR3 is CASSHLGTASEQYF. Here the CDR3 DNA reads TGTGCCAGCAGCCACCTCGGGACAGCTTCCGAGCAGTACTTC. Filled out from reference TRBV11-2 and TRBJ2-7, the complete variable domain reads EAGVAQSPRYKIIEKRQSVAFWCNPISGHATLYWYQQILGQGPKLLIQFQNNGVVDDSQLPKDRFSAERLKGVDSTLKIQPAKLEDSAVYLCASSHLGTASEQYFGPGTRLTVT.

V gene TRBV30 combines with J gene TRBJ2-1; unclear D gene. The germline V gene has CDR1 GTSNPN and CDR2 SVGIG (reference sequence). The CDR3 totals 11 residues. V lost 5 bases and J 10 bases, leaving 12 bases between the germline ends. CDR3 DNA: TGTGCCTGGGGTCGGGTTAGGGAGCAGTTCTTC. It codes for CAWGRVREQFF.

The chain links TRBV11-3 to TRBJ2-1; D may be TRBD2 (6 bases). This CDR3 spans 13 amino acids. With 3 bases removed from V and 10 bases from J, the gap between germline ends came to 13 bases. CDR1 and CDR2 from the germline V gene are SGHNT and YENEEA. The CDR3 nucleotides are TGTGCCAGCAGCTTTACAACTAGCCACGAGCAGTTCTTC. Translation gives CASSFTTSHEQFF.

The V gene is TRBV6-1, the J gene TRBJ1-4, with D possibly TRBD1 on 5 matching bases. Deletions cut 3 bases from V and 6 bases from J, with 17 bases between. Per germline, CDR1 MNHNS and CDR2 SASEGT. The CDR3 is 16 residues long. CDR3 in amino acids: CASSDIWQGSDEKLFF. The CDR3 DNA is TGTGCCAGCAGTGACATATGGCAGGGATCGGATGAAAAACTGTTTTTT.

This chain links TRBV6-5 with TRBJ2-4; TRBD1 matches 8 bases. Germline V gene sequence: CDR1 MNHEY, CDR2 SVGAGI. The CDR3 has 12 amino acids. V trimming: 6 bases; J trimming: 12 bases; junction bases outside the gene matches: 7. In nucleotides, the CDR3 is TGTGCCAGCAGCAACGGACAGGGACCTCAGTACTTC. It is translated as CASSNGQGPQYF.

The chain combines TRBV6-5 with TRBJ1-1, with 8 bases aligning to TRBD1. J was trimmed by 5 bases and V by 4 bases; bases with no gene match: 9. CDR3 length: 15 residues. Germline CDR1 reads MNHEY; CDR2 reads SVGAGI. The CDR3 sequence is CASSLSQGARTEAFF. The DNA for the CDR3 is TGTGCCAGCAGTTTATCGCAGGGGGCGAGGACTGAAGCTTTCTTT.

The gene calls are TRBV27 and TRBJ2-5, with 9 bases aligning to TRBD1. This CDR3 comprises 19 residues. From germline, CDR1 is MNHEY and CDR2 SMNVEV (reference sequence). Trimming removed 2 bases from V and 5 bases from J; junction bases left unmatched: 18. The CDR3 sequence is CASSLDLPLATGGLETQYF. CDR3 DNA: TGTGCCAGCAGTTTAGACCTGCCCCTAGCGACAGGGGGTCTTGAGACCCAGTACTTC.

This sequence joins TRBV5-4 and TRBJ2-7, with TRBD1 identical over 8 bases. Germline trimming cut 9 bases from V and 2 bases from J; bases unmatched to any gene: 7. The CDR3 extends over 13 amino acids. Germline-derived CDR1 and CDR2 are SGHNT and YYREEE (reference sequence). The CDR3 coding sequence is TGTGCCATCGAGGACAGGGAGGCCTACGAGCAGTACTTC. This gives the protein CAIEDREAYEQYF.

The rearrangement uses TRBV5-6 and TRBJ2-7; 13 nucleotides line up with TRBD2. The germline CDR1 and CDR2 sequences are SGHDT and YYEEEE. The CDR3 is made up of 14 amino acids. Trimming took 4 bases from V and 4 from J; bases not matched to a gene: 2. The DNA of the CDR3 is TGTGCCAGCAGCCCGGGACTAGCGGGATACGAGCAGTACTTC. It codes for CASSPGLAGYEQYF.

This chain uses TRBV6-6 with TRBJ2-2, with D possibly matching TRBD1 (5 bases). The V gene's germline CDR1 is MNHNY and CDR2 SVGAGI (reference sequence). The CDR3 is 15 amino acids. V was clipped by 0 bases and J by 4 bases, with 9 bases between them. The CDR3 reads CASSYSGPRTGELFF. In DNA form, the CDR3 reads TGTGCCAGCAGTTACTCGGGGCCGCGCACCGGGGAGCTGTTTTTT.

The chain recombines TRBV27 with TRBJ2-7; D may be TRBD2 (6 bases). CDR1 MNHEY and CDR2 SMNVEV come from the germline V gene (reference sequence). This CDR3 has 11 residues. With 8 bases removed from V and 9 bases from J, the gap between germline ends came to 14 bases. The CDR3 DNA sequence: TGTGCCAGCGGGCCTACGCGGGGGCAGTACTTC. Translation: CASGPTRGQYF.

This chain joins TRBV6-6 and TRBJ1-5; TRBD1 is a possible D gene (5 bases). The V and J ends lost 8 bases and 15 bases respectively, with 14 bases between them. Germline CDR1 MNHNY, CDR2 SVGAGI (reference sequence). The CDR3 consists of 10 residues. The CDR3 nucleotides are TGTGCCAGCGGAACCGACAGTGGGCATTTT. Translating it yields CASGTDSGHF.

V gene TRBV7-9 combines with J gene TRBJ1-1, with unresolved D. The CDR3 contains 12 residues. V lost 3 bases and J 1 base, leaving 3 bases between the germline ends. From germline, CDR1 is SEHNR and CDR2 FQNEAQ (reference sequence). In DNA form, the CDR3 reads TGTGCCAGCAGCTTCCAGAACACTGAAGCTTTCTTT. Protein: CASSFQNTEAFF.

The chain combines TRBV4-1 with TRBJ2-4; D not certain. CDR3 length equals 15 residues. V was clipped by 4 bases and J by 0 bases, with 10 bases between them. From germline, CDR1 is MGHRA and CDR2 YSYEKL. This CDR3 is CASSPRDLAKNIQYF. CDR3 in DNA: TGCGCCAGCAGCCCGCGCGACTTAGCCAAAAACATTCAGTACTTC.

The chain links TRBV28 to TRBJ1-3; D possibly corresponds to TRBD1 (6 bases). Germline V gives CDR1 MDHEN, CDR2 SYDVKM. The CDR3 is 16 residues long. Trimming removed 7 bases at V and 0 bases at J, with 16 bases between. The CDR3 nucleotides read TGTGCCAGCACAGGACAGTACTCTCTCTCTGGAAACACCATATATTTT. Residues: CASTGQYSLSGNTIYF.

This clone was observed a single time. The rearrangement joins TRBV10-3 to TRBJ2-1, with TRBD1 matching over 9 bases. The V and J ends lost 0 bases and 5 bases, in that order; junction bases with no gene match: 11. The germline V gene encodes CDR1 ENHRY and CDR2 SYGVKD. The CDR3 is 18 amino acids. The CDR3 spells CAISESARGTGPNNEQFF. CDR3 coding DNA: TGTGCCATCAGTGAGTCCGCCAGAGGGACAGGGCCTAACAATGAGCAGTTCTTC.

J is TRBJ1-1 and V is TRBV29-1, with D perhaps matching TRBD1 (6 bases). The germline V gene encodes CDR1 SQVTM and CDR2 ANQGSEA. CDR3 length: 13 amino acids. V was pared by 7 bases and J by 1 base, with 13 bases between. This CDR3 is CSGGQLPNTEAFF. CDR3 nucleotide sequence: TGCAGCGGAGGACAGTTGCCGAACACTGAAGCTTTCTTT.

This clone was observed a handful of times. The genes are TRBV19 and TRBJ1-1; maybe TRBD1 (6 bases). Germline CDR1 LNHDA, CDR2 SQIVND (reference sequence). V gave up 11 bases and J gave up 1 base, with 23 bases separating them. This CDR3 contains 16 residues. The CDR3 DNA follows: TGTGCCTCTCTGGGGGGGGCCTATGAGGGGAACACTGAAGCTTTCTTT. Its protein is CASLGGAYEGNTEAFF.

The chain recombines TRBV4-2 with TRBJ2-3; 8 bases line up with TRBD2. This CDR3 contains 15 residues. Germline V gene lookup returns CDR1 LGHNA and CDR2 YNFKEQ. Unmatched junction bases numbered 4, after V lost 4 bases and J lost 1 base. The CDR3 nucleotides read TGTGCCAGCAGCCGCTTTAGCGGGGGCACAGATACGCAGTATTTT. Its protein is CASSRFSGGTDTQYF.

In DNA, the CDR3 is TGTGCCAGCAGTACCCTGGACAGCCCAGGTATGGATACGCAGTATTTT. Translating it yields CASSTLDSPGMDTQYF. The V and J genes are TRBV28 and TRBJ2-3; perhaps TRBD1 as D (6 bases). V was cut by 5 bases and J by 6 bases, with 21 bases left in between. The CDR3 is made up of 16 amino acids. Per germline, CDR1 MDHEN and CDR2 SYDVKM.

This chain joins TRBV28 and TRBJ1-5; D may be TRBD1 (6 bases). The V gene's germline CDR1 is MDHEN and CDR2 SYDVKM. Trimming cost V 4 bases and J 0 bases, with 7 bases left between them. The CDR3 spans 14 residues. Written as DNA, the CDR3 is TGTGCCAGCAGTTGGACAGTTAGCAATCAGCCCCAGCATTTT. Translation gives CASSWTVSNQPQHF.

This clone has only one observation. V usage is TRBV4-1 and J usage is TRBJ2-3; no definite D call. Germline-derived CDR1 and CDR2 are MGHRA and YSYEKL. Trimming took off 5 bases at V and 2 bases at J, with 11 bases between the two ends. The CDR3 extends over 14 amino acids. This chain's CDR3 is CASSFYFPTDTQYF. CDR3 nucleotide sequence: TGCGCCAGCAGCTTTTATTTTCCCACAGATACGCAGTATTTT.

This sequence joins TRBV18 and TRBJ1-1, with a tentative D call TRBD1 (5 bases). In germline, CDR1 is KGHSH, CDR2 LQKENI. V dropped 5 bases and J dropped 3 bases, with 13 bases sitting between them. The CDR3 totals 14 residues. The CDR3 is CASSFQGRDTEAFF. The CDR3 bases are TGTGCCAGCTCATTTCAGGGTAGGGACACTGAAGCTTTCTTT.

In its sample, this clone was seen once. CDR3: CSVEALTSGNTGELFF. In DNA form, the CDR3 reads TGCAGCGTTGAAGCCCTGACTAGCGGGAACACCGGGGAGCTGTTTTTT. The gene calls are TRBV29-1 and TRBJ2-2; TRBD2 agrees at 9 bases. Germline V gene data show CDR1 as SQVTM and CDR2 as ANQGSEA. V shed 1 base and J 1 base; nucleotides not matched to a gene: 4. The CDR3 spans 16 residues.